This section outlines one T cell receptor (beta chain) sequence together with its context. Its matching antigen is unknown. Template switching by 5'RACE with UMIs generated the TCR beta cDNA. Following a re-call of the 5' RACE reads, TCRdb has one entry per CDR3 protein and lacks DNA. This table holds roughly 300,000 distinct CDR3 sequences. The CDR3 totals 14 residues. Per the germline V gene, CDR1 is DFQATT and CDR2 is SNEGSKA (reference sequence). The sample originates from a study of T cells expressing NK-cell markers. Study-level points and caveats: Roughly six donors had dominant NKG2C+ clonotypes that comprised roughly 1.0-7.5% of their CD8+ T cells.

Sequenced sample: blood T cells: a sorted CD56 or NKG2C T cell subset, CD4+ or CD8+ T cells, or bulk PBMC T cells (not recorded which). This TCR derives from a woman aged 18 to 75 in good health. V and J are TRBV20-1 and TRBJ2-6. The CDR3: CSARESTGANVLTF.